Listed below are T cell receptor beta chains from one sample, sequenced in a study of CD8+CD57+ T cells in acquired aplastic anemia. MiXCR, run by TCRdb on the reads, gives a single entry per CDR3 protein. Among approximately 150,000 distinct CDR3 sequences listed, around half were seen once. Sample: sorted CD4+, CD8+, or CD8+CD57+ T cells (not recorded which) from PBMCs. These receptors all stem from a human donor with aplastic anemia. Both conserved end residues are part of each CDR3. A D gene is named only where the DNA matches it firmly. Size values are once, few and many counts, or a class for expanded clones, and some rows have none.

abundance	v_gene	d_gene	j_gene	CDR3nt	CDR3aa
-	TRBV6-2/TRBV6-3	TRBD2	TRBJ2-3	TGTGCCGGCAGCCCCCGGGCTAGCGGGGCCCCAGATACGCAGTATTTT	CAGSPRASGAPDTQYF
-	TRBV7-9	TRBD1	TRBJ1-2	TGTGCCAGCAGCTCCGGACAGGGGGCGCATGGCTACACCTTC	CASSSGQGAHGYTF
many	TRBV4-3	-	TRBJ1-2	TGCGCCAGCAGCCAACTTCGCGGGGGAAACTATGGCTACACCTTC	CASSQLRGGNYGYTF
-	TRBV20-1	-	TRBJ2-5	TGCAGTGCTAAAAGTAGCGGTCTTGTCCAAGAGACCCAGTACTTC	CSAKSSGLVQETQYF
few	TRBV19	-	TRBJ1-5	TGTGCCAGTAGTAAAGCGAGGGATCAGCCCCAGCATTTT	CASSKARDQPQHF
-	TRBV24-1	-	TRBJ2-3	TGTGCCACCGCGGCTAGCACAGATACGCGGTATTTC	CATAASTDTRYF
-	TRBV10-3	TRBD1	TRBJ1-6	TGTGCCATCAGTGGGACAGGGGGTAGTTCACCCCTCCACTTT	CAISGTGGSSPLHF
once	TRBV15	TRBD2	TRBJ2-7	TGTGCCACCAGCAGAGGACTAGCGGGGTCCTCCTACGAGCAGTACTTC	CATSRGLAGSSYEQYF
many	TRBV7-6	TRBD2	TRBJ2-1	TGTGCCAGCAGCCCGGGACTAGCGGGGTCTCTCTACAATGAGCAGTTCTTC	CASSPGLAGSLYNEQFF
-	TRBV6-1	-	TRBJ1-1	TGTGCCAGCGGGGTTCGGTCCGGGAAGAACACTGAAGCTTTCTTT	CASGVRSGKNTEAFF
-	TRBV9	-	TRBJ1-5	TGTGCCAGCAGCGTAGACCTCGACAGATCAGCCCAGCATTTT	CASSVDLDRSAQHF
-	TRBV20-1	TRBD2	TRBJ2-5	TGCAGTGGCAGCGGGAACCTTAAGACCCAGTACTTC	CSGSGNLKTQYF
many	TRBV11-2	TRBD1	TRBJ2-7	TGTGCCAGCAGCTCCCTCTGGGGGGACAGGGCGTACGAGCAGTACTTC	CASSSLWGDRAYEQYF
-	TRBV11-2	-	TRBJ1-6	TGTGCCAGCAGCTTAGACCCGGGGGGGAATTCACCCCGCCACTTT	CASSLDPGGNSPRHF
many	TRBV4-2	TRBD1	TRBJ1-2	TGTGCCAGCAGCCAGGACAGGAGTAACTATGGCTACACCTTC	CASSQDRSNYGYTF
-	TRBV10-3	-	TRBJ1-1	TGTGCCATCAGTGGGAAACAGAACACTGAAGCTTTCTTT	CAISGKQNTEAFF
-	TRBV5-6	-	TRBJ1-1	TGTGCCAGCAGCTTGGCTCTCCCTGGGAACACTGAAGCTTTCTTT	CASSLALPGNTEAFF
many	TRBV2	-	TRBJ2-7	TGTGCCAGCAGTGAACAAGGGACAACCTACGAGCAGTACTTC	CASSEQGTTYEQYF
-	TRBV29-1	-	TRBJ2-3	TGCAGCGCCGGGACAAAGAACACAGATACGCAGTATTTT	CSAGTKNTDTQYF
few	TRBV4-1	-	TRBJ1-3	TGCGCCAGCAGCCAACCGGGAAGGACCTCTGGAAACACCATATATTTT	CASSQPGRTSGNTIYF
many	TRBV20-1	-	TRBJ2-2	TGCAGTGCTAGAATCTGGAGTAACACCGGGGAGCTGTTTTTT	CSARIWSNTGELFF
many	TRBV5-6	TRBD2	TRBJ2-3	TGTGCCAGCAGCTTCGATAGCGGGGTTGGGACAGATACGCAGTATTTT	CASSFDSGVGTDTQYF
-	TRBV7-6	-	TRBJ2-2	TGTGCCAGCAGCCCCTTCGCCGGGGGCACCGGGGAGCTGTTTTTT	CASSPFAGGTGELFF
-	TRBV5-1	TRBD1	TRBJ1-6	TGCGCCAGCACCCCCGGGACAGGGAGTTCACCCCTCCACTTT	CASTPGTGSSPLHF
many	TRBV19	-	TRBJ1-2	TGTGCCAGTAGTATAGATCGGGGGAATTATGGCTACACCTTC	CASSIDRGNYGYTF